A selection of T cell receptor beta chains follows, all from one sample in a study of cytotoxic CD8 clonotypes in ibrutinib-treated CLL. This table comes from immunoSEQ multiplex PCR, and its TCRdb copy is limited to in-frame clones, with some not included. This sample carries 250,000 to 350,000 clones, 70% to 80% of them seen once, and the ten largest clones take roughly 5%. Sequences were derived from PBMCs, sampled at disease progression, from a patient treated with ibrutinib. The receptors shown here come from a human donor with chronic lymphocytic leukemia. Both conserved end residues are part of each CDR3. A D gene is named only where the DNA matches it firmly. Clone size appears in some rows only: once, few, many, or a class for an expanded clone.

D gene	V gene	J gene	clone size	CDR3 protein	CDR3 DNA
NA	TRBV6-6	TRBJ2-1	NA	CASSYKGVAPYNEQFF	TGTGCCAGCAGTTACAAGGGGGTCGCTCCCTACAATGAGCAGTTCTTC
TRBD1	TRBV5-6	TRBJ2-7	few	CASSWGTGAYEQYF	TGTGCCAGCAGCTGGGGGACAGGGGCCTACGAGCAGTACTTC
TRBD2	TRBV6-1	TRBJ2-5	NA	CASTTSGGALKTQYF	TGTGCCAGCACAACTAGCGGGGGGGCCCTGAAGACCCAGTACTTC
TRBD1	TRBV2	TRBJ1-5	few	CASSARGAQPQHF	TGTGCCAGCAGCGCCAGGGGGGCTCAGCCCCAGCATTTT
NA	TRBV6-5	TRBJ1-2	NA	CASSYFGRVGGYTF	TGTGCCAGCAGTTACTTCGGCAGGGTGGGCGGCTACACCTTC
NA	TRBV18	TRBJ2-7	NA	CASSPDRSSYEQYF	TGTGCCAGCTCACCAGACAGGAGCTCCTACGAGCAGTACTTC
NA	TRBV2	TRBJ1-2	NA	CASTPPGYTF	TGTGCCAGCACCCCCCCTGGCTACACCTTC
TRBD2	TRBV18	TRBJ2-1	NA	CASSPWVAGGNEQFF	TGTGCCAGCTCACCCTGGGTAGCGGGGGGGAATGAGCAGTTCTTC
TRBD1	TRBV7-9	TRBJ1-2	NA	CASSAGQDYGYTF	TGTGCCAGCAGCGCGGGACAGGACTATGGCTACACCTTC
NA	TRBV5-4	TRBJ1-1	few	CASSFQGLDTEAFF	TGTGCCAGCAGCTTTCAGGGCTTGGACACTGAAGCTTTCTTT
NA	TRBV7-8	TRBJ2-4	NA	CASSSRLGRGQNIQYF	TGTGCCAGCAGCTCGCGACTAGGACGCGGCCAAAACATTCAGTACTTC
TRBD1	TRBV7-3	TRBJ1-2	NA	CASSLRGQGDGYTF	TGTGCCAGCAGCTTAAGAGGTCAGGGGGATGGCTACACCTTC
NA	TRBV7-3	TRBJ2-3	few	CASSLDGDTQYF	TGTGCCAGCAGCTTAGATGGAGATACGCAGTATTTT
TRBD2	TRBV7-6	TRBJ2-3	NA	CASSLAVAGGTDTQYF	TGTGCCAGCAGCTTAGCAGTAGCGGGAGGGACAGATACGCAGTATTTT
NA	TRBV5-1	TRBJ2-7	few	CASSLVQGFSYEQYF	TGCGCCAGCAGCTTGGTACAGGGCTTCTCCTACGAGCAGTACTTC
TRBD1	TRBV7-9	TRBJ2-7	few	CASSLGTGAYEQYF	TGTGCCAGCAGCTTGGGGACAGGGGCCTACGAGCAGTACTTC
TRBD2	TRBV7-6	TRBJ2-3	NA	CASSLRLAGGGDTDTQYF	TGTGCCAGCAGCTTAAGACTAGCGGGAGGTGGGGACACAGATACGCAGTATTTT
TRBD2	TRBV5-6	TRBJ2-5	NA	CASSLPGLAGREETQYF	TGTGCCAGCAGCCTACCTGGACTAGCGGGGCGAGAAGAGACCCAGTACTTC
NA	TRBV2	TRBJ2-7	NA	CASSRRISYEQYF	TGTGCCAGCAGTAGGAGAATCTCCTACGAGCAGTACTTC
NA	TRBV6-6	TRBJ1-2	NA	CASSYAGASYGYTF	TGTGCCAGCAGTTACGCAGGGGCAAGCTATGGCTACACCTTC
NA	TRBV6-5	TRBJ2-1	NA	CASSAQPDYNEQFF	TGTGCCAGCAGTGCCCAGCCGGATTACAATGAGCAGTTCTTC